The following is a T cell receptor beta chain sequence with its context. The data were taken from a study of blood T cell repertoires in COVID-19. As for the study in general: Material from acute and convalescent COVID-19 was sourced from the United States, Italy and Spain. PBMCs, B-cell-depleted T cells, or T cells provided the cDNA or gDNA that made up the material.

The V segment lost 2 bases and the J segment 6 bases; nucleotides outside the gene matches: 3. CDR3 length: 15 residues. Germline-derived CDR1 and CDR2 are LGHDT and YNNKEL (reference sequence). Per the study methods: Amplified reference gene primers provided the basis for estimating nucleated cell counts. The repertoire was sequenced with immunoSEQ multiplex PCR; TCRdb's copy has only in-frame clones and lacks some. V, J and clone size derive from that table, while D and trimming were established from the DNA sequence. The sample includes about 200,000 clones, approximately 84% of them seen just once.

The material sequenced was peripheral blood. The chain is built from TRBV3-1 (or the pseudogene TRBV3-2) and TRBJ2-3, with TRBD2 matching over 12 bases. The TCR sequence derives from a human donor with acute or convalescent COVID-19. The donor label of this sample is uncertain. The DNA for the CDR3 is TGTGCCAGCAGCCAAAGCGGACTAGCGGGGGATACGCAGTATTTT. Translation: CASSQSGLAGDTQYF.